This TCR beta chain was identified in a study of early T cells in non-severe SARS-CoV-2 infection. Across the study: Unpaired chains resulted from sequencing bulk RNA of unsorted whole blood.

General study results and limits: Matching with VDJdb favored anti-spike CD8 responses (missing private and CD4 specificities).

In this sample, this clonotype turned up many times. Antigen specificity is unknown. Individual cDNA molecules carried attached unique molecular identifiers. One entry per CDR3 protein results from TCRdb running MiXCR on the 5' RACE reads. This table holds tens of thousands of distinct CDR3 sequences, around 13% found once. This clonotype was obtained from an adult who was a healthcare worker with PCR-confirmed SARS-CoV-2 infection or an uninfected control (not recorded which). The sequencing input was whole blood.

CDR3 sequence: CASSRQVQNTGELFF. In DNA, the CDR3 is TGTGCCAGTAGCCGACAGGTTCAAAACACCGGGGAGCTGTTTTTT. The genes are TRBV19 and TRBJ2-2; possible D gene TRBD1, 6 bases. Trimming left V 6 bases short and J 2 bases short, with 13 bases between. This CDR3 has 15 residues. The germline V gene encodes CDR1 LNHDA and CDR2 SQIVND (reference sequence).